This T cell receptor (beta chain) is from a study of blood T cells in healthy people across ages. Findings and caveats of the study: Unsorted PBMCs prevented conclusive naive versus antigen-experienced comparison. The percentage of naive T cells correlated strongly with TCR beta diversity.

The CDR3 length is 14 residues. Germline-derived CDR1 and CDR2 are MNHEY and SMNVEV (reference sequence). The use of a sample-barcoded 5' primer and a J-beta primer mix characterized a second PCR of roughly 6 to 11 cycles. Each cDNA molecule was tagged by a template-switch adaptor that had 12 random nucleotides. TCRdb reprocessed the 5' RACE reads with MiXCR, giving one entry per CDR3 protein. The table records about 1.6 million distinct CDR3 sequences, around 35% of them present only once. Russia was home to the donors, healthy Caucasian individuals aged roughly 6 to 90. This clonotype was recorded many times. Its target is not known. The junction and the germline gene differ at one end; a read error may be behind it.

The sequenced material came from blood. The chain is built from TRBV27 and TRBJ2-7; D is unresolved. This receptor was taken from a woman between 25 and 40 years old in good health. The CDR3 DNA is TGTGCCAGCAGCTTATTCTCCACCTCCTACGAGCAGTACTTC. It codes for CASSLFSTSYEQYF.